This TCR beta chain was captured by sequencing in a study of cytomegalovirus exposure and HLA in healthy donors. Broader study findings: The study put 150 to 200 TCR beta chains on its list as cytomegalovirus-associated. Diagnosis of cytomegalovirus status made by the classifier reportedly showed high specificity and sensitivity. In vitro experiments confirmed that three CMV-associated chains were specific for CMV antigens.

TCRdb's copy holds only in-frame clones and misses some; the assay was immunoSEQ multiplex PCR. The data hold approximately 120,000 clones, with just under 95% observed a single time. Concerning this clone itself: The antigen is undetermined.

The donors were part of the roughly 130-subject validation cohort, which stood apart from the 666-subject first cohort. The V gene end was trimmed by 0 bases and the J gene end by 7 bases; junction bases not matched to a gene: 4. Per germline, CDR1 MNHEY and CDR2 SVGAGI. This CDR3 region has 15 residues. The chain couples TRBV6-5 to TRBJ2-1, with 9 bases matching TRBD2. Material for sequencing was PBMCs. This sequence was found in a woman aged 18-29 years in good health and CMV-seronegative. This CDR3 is CASSYSRTSVNEQFF. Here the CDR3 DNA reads TGTGCCAGCAGTTACTCCCGGACTAGCGTGAATGAGCAGTTCTTC.